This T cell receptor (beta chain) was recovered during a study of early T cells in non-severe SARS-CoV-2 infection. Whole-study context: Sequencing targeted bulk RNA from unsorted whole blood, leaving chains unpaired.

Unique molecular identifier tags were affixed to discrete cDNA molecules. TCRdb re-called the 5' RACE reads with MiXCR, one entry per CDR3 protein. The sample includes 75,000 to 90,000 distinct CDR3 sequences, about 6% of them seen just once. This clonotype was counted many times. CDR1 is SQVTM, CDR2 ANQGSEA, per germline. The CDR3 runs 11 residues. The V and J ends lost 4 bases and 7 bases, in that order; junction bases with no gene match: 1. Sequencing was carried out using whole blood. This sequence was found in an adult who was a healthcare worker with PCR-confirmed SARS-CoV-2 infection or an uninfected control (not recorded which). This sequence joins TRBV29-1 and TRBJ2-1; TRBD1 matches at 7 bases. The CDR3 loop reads CSVAQGNEQFF. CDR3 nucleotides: TGCAGCGTTGCACAGGGGAATGAGCAGTTCTTC.